The entry that follows covers one T cell receptor beta chain sequence. The antigen is undetermined. This entry is derived from a study of T-cell memory formation after mild COVID-19. In TCRdb, the 5' RACE reads were re-called with MiXCR into one record per CDR3 protein. The table shows under 450,000 distinct CDR3 sequences, with roughly a quarter occurring only once. The study, taken as a whole, reports: A second wave expanding day 15 to 37 was CD4+-biased; contracting clones were balanced. Some SARS-CoV-2-responding clones were already detected in memory before infection. Confirmation was lacking for SARS-CoV-2 specificity of second-wave clones that peaked on day 37.

The J segment lost 3 bases and the V segment lost 5 bases, leaving 4 bases of the junction unmatched. Germline V gene data show CDR1 as SGHTA and CDR2 as FQGTGA. The CDR3 has 15 residues. The rearrangement joins TRBV7-3 to TRBJ2-2, with 9 bases fitting TRBD1. The sequenced sample was PBMCs or a T cell subset sorted from them (not recorded which). The clonotype was recovered from an adult woman who had mild COVID-19 (a few samples of this study predate the infection). Cell type and time point are not known. The CDR3 DNA follows: TGTGCCAGCAGCCGGACAGGGGACTACACCGGGGAGCTGTTTTTT. Translation gives CASSRTGDYTGELFF.